These 29 T cell receptor beta chains came from one sample sequenced in a study of regulatory T cells in long-lasting Graves disease. Construction of TCR beta libraries relied on iRepertoire HTBI primers and on Arm-PCR targeting CDR3 regions. TCRdb called the multiplex PCR reads again in MiXCR, with one record for every CDR3 protein. The repertoire includes hundreds of thousands of distinct CDR3 sequences, 15% to 20% of them detected once, and 18% sits in the top ten. Indicated time point: newly diagnosed GD, antithyroid drugs for less than 3 months. RNA isolated from PBMCs was used to make the TCR library. These data also formed part of another study, on T cells in Graves' hyperthyroidism and ophthalmopathy.

This sample comprised peripheral blood mononuclear cells (PBMCs), obtained at new diagnosis, from a patient treated with antithyroid drugs. All receptors come from a woman aged 25-40 years with Graves disease.

This clonotype has more than one count but fewer than ten. The chain has TRBV14 and TRBJ1-4; 7 nucleotides match TRBD1. J lost 7 bases, V lost 2 bases, and 10 bases had no gene match. The CDR3 spans 16 residues. Germline values: CDR1 SGHDN, CDR2 FVKESK. In nucleotides, the CDR3 is TGTGCCAGCAGCCAACTTCCGGGACAGCAAGTTGAAAAACTGTTTTTT. It codes for CASSQLPGQQVEKLFF. The full variable domain, its missing parts supplied by reference TRBV14 and TRBJ1-4, is EAGVTQFPSHSVIEKGQTVTLRCDPISGHDNLYWYRRVMGKEIKFLLHFVKESKQDESGMPNNRFLAERTGGTYSTLKVQPAELEDSGVYFCASSQLPGQQVEKLFFGSGTQLSVL.

This clonotype was recorded at least ten times. This chain connects TRBV28 to TRBJ2-7; D remains ambiguous. This CDR3 comprises 12 residues. Trimming pared 7 bases from V and 3 bases from J, leaving 10 bases between. The germline gives CDR1 MDHEN, CDR2 SYDVKM. CDR3 in DNA: TGTGCCAGCAAGGGCTGGAACTACGAGCAGTACTTC. Translating gives CASKGWNYEQYF.

This clonotype was recorded many times. The V gene is TRBV2, the J gene TRBJ2-5, with 11 bases aligning to TRBD2. J was trimmed by 4 bases and V by 3 bases; bases with no gene match: 10. The CDR3 length is 17 residues. CDR1 is SNHLY, CDR2 FYNNEI, per germline. The CDR3 bases are TGTGCCAGCAGTGATCTCCCGATAGCGGGAGGGGGAGAGACCCAGTACTTC. Translated: CASSDLPIAGGGETQYF.

The chain couples TRBV19 to TRBJ1-5, with a tentative D call TRBD1 (6 bases). Trimming removed 11 bases at V and 6 bases at J, with 20 bases between. Per the germline V gene, CDR1 is LNHDA and CDR2 is SQIVND (reference sequence). The CDR3 extends over 14 amino acids. This CDR3 reads CAAGRQDSGQPQHF. CDR3 DNA: TGTGCCGCAGGGAGACAGGATTCAGGTCAGCCCCAGCATTTT.

The V and J genes are TRBV3-1 and TRBJ2-2; 7 bases agree with TRBD2. There are 16 residues in the CDR3. Unmatched junction bases numbered 6, after V lost 4 bases and J lost 1 base. Looked up from germline, CDR1 is LGHDT and CDR2 is YNNKEL (reference sequence). CDR3 residues: CASSRGGQLNTGELFF. The CDR3 region has the DNA TGTGCCAGCAGCCGGGGAGGGCAGCTGAACACCGGGGAGCTGTTTTTT. The full variable domain, completed using reference TRBV3-1 and TRBJ2-2, is DTAVSQTPKYLVTQMGNDKSIKCEQNLGHDTMYWYKQDSKKFLKIMFSYNNKELIINETVPNRFSPKSPDKAHLNLHINSLELGDSAVYFCASSRGGQLNTGELFFGEGSRLTVL.

This clonotype has ten or more counts. The J gene is TRBJ1-5, the V gene TRBV2; D call uncertain. The CDR3 loop spans 13 amino acids. Germline values: CDR1 SNHLY, CDR2 FYNNEI. V lost 3 bases and J 8 bases, leaving 11 bases between the germline ends. The CDR3 loop reads CASSDGRVKPQHF. The CDR3, as DNA: TGTGCCAGCAGTGATGGTAGGGTGAAGCCCCAGCATTTT.

This clonotype has only a few counts. The gene calls are TRBV27 and TRBJ2-6; D remains ambiguous. Trimming left V 7 bases short and J 2 bases short, with 12 bases between. The CDR3 is 15 residues long. In germline, CDR1 is MNHEY, CDR2 SMNVEV (reference sequence). The CDR3 DNA reads as TGTGCCAGCACCCCCCGTGGGCCTGGGGCCAACGTCCTGACTTTC. Its protein product is CASTPRGPGANVLTF.

The chain has TRBV15 and TRBJ2-3; 10 bases line up with TRBD2. Germline loops: CDR1 LNHNV, CDR2 YYDKDF (reference sequence). After removal of 0 bases from V and 2 bases from J, the junction contained 5 bases not matched to a gene. The CDR3 covers 17 residues. CDR3 bases: TGTGCCACCAGCAGAGATCAACTAGCGGGGCACACAGATACGCAGTATTTT. It codes for CATSRDQLAGHTDTQYF.

The sample holds many counts of this clonotype. The V and J genes are TRBV28 and TRBJ2-7; D not certain. Trimming stripped 7 bases from V and 8 bases from J, with 12 bases between. CDR1 MDHEN and CDR2 SYDVKM come from the germline V gene. The CDR3 extends over 11 amino acids. The CDR3 region has the DNA TGTGCCAGCACCTCTTTAAGGCAGCAGTACTTC. Translation gives CASTSLRQQYF.

The V call is TRBV12-3 or TRBV12-4, the J call TRBJ2-1; 10 bases match TRBD1. Trimming cost V 5 bases and J 2 bases; bases outside gene matches: 3. The CDR3 runs to 15 residues. The CDR3 protein is CASSGTGAAYNEQFF. The CDR3, as DNA: TGTGCCAGCAGTGGGACAGGGGCCGCCTACAATGAGCAGTTCTTC.

This clonotype has at least ten counts. This chain joins TRBV27 and TRBJ2-5; D may match TRBD1 or TRBD2 (5 bases each). Trimming cost V 8 bases and J 1 base, with 11 bases left between them. The CDR3 has 13 amino acids. Germline V lookup: CDR1 MNHEY, CDR2 SMNVEV (reference sequence). The CDR3 here is CASGAGVQETQYF. CDR3 DNA sequence: TGTGCCAGCGGGGCCGGGGTCCAAGAGACCCAGTACTTC.

The chain is built from TRBV9 and TRBJ2-7; D is perhaps TRBD2 (7 bases). Near its end, the DNA agrees better with TRBJ2-1, so the J call may be wrong. The CDR3 has 16 residues. CDR1 and CDR2 from the germline V gene are SGDLS and YYNGEE. The CDR3 is CASSAWGREEGDEQFF. CDR3 bases: TGTGCCAGCAGCGCCTGGGGACGGGAGGAGGGGGATGAGCAGTTCTTC.

This chain links TRBV12-3 or TRBV12-4 with TRBJ2-1; no clear D gene. Trimming cost V 5 bases and J 2 bases, with 13 bases left between them. This CDR3 region has 15 residues. The CDR3 region has the DNA TGTGCCAGCAGTCTCGTTGGGGAACCCTACAATGAGCAGTTCTTC. Translated, it gives CASSLVGEPYNEQFF.

The CDR3 loop reads CASSGILAEATDTQYF. The CDR3 nucleotides are TGTGCCAGCAGCGGGATACTAGCGGAGGCCACAGATACGCAGTATTTT. J is TRBJ2-3 and V is TRBV9, with 8 bases aligning to TRBD2. The CDR3 extends over 16 amino acids. Germline V gene data show CDR1 as SGDLS and CDR2 as YYNGEE. After removal of 3 bases from V and 2 bases from J, the junction contained 8 bases not matched to a gene.

This clonotype was counted between two and nine times. The rearrangement joins TRBV3-1 to TRBJ2-1; 7 nucleotides align to TRBD1. Trimming removed 6 bases from V and 4 bases from J; junction bases left unmatched: 6. Germline CDR1 LGHDT, CDR2 YNNKEL (reference sequence). This CDR3 is 14 amino acids long. Here the CDR3 reads CASRRQGRYNEQFF. DNA of the CDR3: TGTGCCAGCAGACGACAGGGCAGATACAATGAGCAGTTCTTC.

This clonotype was seen ten or more times. The chain links TRBV5-1 to TRBJ2-2; 9 nucleotides align to TRBD2. Germline V gene lookup returns CDR1 SGHRS and CDR2 YFSETQ. The V and J ends lost 0 bases and 6 bases, in that order; junction bases with no gene match: 6. The CDR3 contains 16 residues. The CDR3 here is CASSLVGLAVSGELFF. CDR3 nucleotides: TGCGCCAGCAGCTTGGTGGGACTAGCTGTATCCGGGGAGCTGTTTTTT.

The table lists this clonotype with many counts. This chain uses TRBV28 with TRBJ1-1; 7 bases are shared with TRBD1. Losses at the gene ends were 3 bases for V and 1 base for J; bases not matched to a gene: 5. The CDR3 is 15 residues long. Germline CDR1 reads MDHEN; CDR2 reads SYDVKM. CDR3 coding DNA: TGTGCCAGCAGTTTTGTACAGGGGAGGAACACTGAAGCTTTCTTT. Its protein is CASSFVQGRNTEAFF.

The chain couples TRBV28 to TRBJ1-1, with no clear D. Between the trimmed V and J ends, which lost 8 bases and 10 bases, there was a span of 11 bases. Germline V CDR1 and CDR2: MDHEN, SYDVKM. The CDR3 loop spans 10 amino acids. This chain's CDR3 is CASGSGGAFF. Written as DNA, the CDR3 is TGTGCCAGCGGGTCCGGCGGAGCTTTCTTT. Based on the CDR3 plus reference TRBV28 and TRBJ1-1, the full variable domain is DVKVTQSSRYLVKRTGEKVFLECVQDMDHENMFWYRQDPGLGLRLIYFSYDVKMKEKGDIPEGYSVSREKKERFSLILESASTNQTSMYLCASGSGGAFFGQGTRLTVV.

This clonotype was observed at least ten times. The chain carries TRBV2 and TRBJ1-6; D unclear. CDR3 length: 14 residues. The V gene lost 10 bases and the J gene lost 0 bases, with 10 bases spanning the gap. Per the germline V gene, CDR1 is SNHLY and CDR2 is FYNNEI. Here the CDR3 reads CATGGSSYNSPLHF. The CDR3 coding sequence is TGTGCCACAGGAGGGAGCTCCTATAATTCACCCCTCCACTTT.

The chain recombines TRBV7-9 with TRBJ2-1, with a possible D match to TRBD1 (5 bases). Per germline, CDR1 SEHNR and CDR2 FQNEAQ (reference sequence). Trimming removed 3 bases at V and 12 bases at J, with 24 bases between. This CDR3 spans 16 amino acids. The CDR3 region is CASSFYDSQTLKGQFF. The DNA of the CDR3 is TGTGCCAGCAGCTTTTACGACAGTCAGACCCTAAAAGGGCAGTTCTTC.

In this sample, this clonotype turned up many times. The chain couples TRBV7-2 to TRBJ2-3, with 12 bases fitting TRBD2. The CDR3 covers 16 residues. Trimming at V came to 4 bases and at J to 3 bases, leaving 5 bases not matched to a gene. CDR1 and CDR2 (germline): SGHTA, FQGNSA. CDR3 sequence: CASSSLAGGRTDTQYF. CDR3 DNA: TGTGCCAGCAGCTCACTAGCGGGAGGAAGGACAGATACGCAGTATTTT.

This clonotype was seen once. V is TRBV18 and J is TRBJ1-1; 7 bases align to TRBD1. There are 14 residues in the CDR3. Germline assignment: CDR1 KGHSH and CDR2 LQKENI. Trimming cost V 3 bases and J 7 bases; bases outside gene matches: 8. The CDR3 coding sequence is TGTGCCAGCTCACCGGGACAGACCTACGGTGAAGCTTTCTTT. This encodes CASSPGQTYGEAFF.

Many counts were recorded for this clonotype. J is TRBJ2-1 and V is TRBV11-2, with 10 nucleotides matching TRBD2. The V gene end was trimmed by 5 bases and the J gene end by 6 bases; junction bases not matched to a gene: 4. The CDR3 contains 14 residues. Germline CDR1 and CDR2: SGHAT and FQNNGV. The CDR3 nucleotides read TGTGCCAGCAGCCCATCTAGCGGGAGCAATGAGCAGTTCTTC. Its protein is CASSPSSGSNEQFF.

In its sample, this clonotype was seen many times. V is TRBV2 and J is TRBJ2-7; D remains ambiguous. V lost 8 bases and J lost 4, with 15 bases in between. Germline-derived CDR1 and CDR2 are SNHLY and FYNNEI. The CDR3 runs to 13 residues. The CDR3 nucleotides read TGTGCCAGCGAAGAAGGCAGGATATACGAGCAGTACTTC. The encoded protein is CASEEGRIYEQYF.

This clonotype has only a few counts. The chain employs TRBV11-1 and TRBJ1-1; D gene uncertain. The CDR3 has 17 residues. V was trimmed by 5 bases and J by 0 bases, leaving 19 bases between them. Germline loops: CDR1 SGHAT, CDR2 FQDESV (reference sequence). The CDR3 sequence: CASSVRVAGAVNTEAFF. The CDR3 nucleotides are TGTGCCAGCAGCGTAAGGGTGGCCGGTGCGGTGAACACTGAAGCTTTCTTT. Filled out from reference TRBV11-1 and TRBJ1-1, the complete variable domain reads EAEVAQSPRYKITEKSQAVAFWCDPISGHATLYWYRQILGQGPELLVQFQDESVVDDSQLPKDRFSAERLKGVDSTLKIQPAELGDSAMYLCASSVRVAGAVNTEAFFGQGTRLTVV.

This clonotype occurred many times. This rearrangement joins TRBV7-2 to TRBJ2-1; D may be TRBD1 or TRBD2 (5 bases each). V was clipped by 2 bases and J by 4 bases, with 15 bases between them. Germline V lookup: CDR1 SGHTA, CDR2 FQGNSA. CDR3 length equals 16 residues. CDR3 nucleotide sequence: TGTGCCAGCAGCTTAAGTCCGGGGACGGCTTACAATGAGCAGTTCTTC. Translated, it gives CASSLSPGTAYNEQFF.

This clonotype was picked up a small number of times. The V and J genes are TRBV6-1 and TRBJ2-7; 7 nucleotides match TRBD2. The CDR3 covers 14 residues. CDR1 and CDR2 (germline): MNHNS, SASEGT. The junction had 6 bases not matched to a gene; V was cut back by 5 bases and J by 2 bases. This chain's CDR3 is CASSTGLLTYEQYF. CDR3 coding DNA: TGTGCCAGCAGTACGGGACTACTCACCTACGAGCAGTACTTC.

There are a few counts of this clonotype. The J gene is TRBJ2-5, the V gene TRBV5-1, with TRBD2 matching over 8 bases. CDR1 is SGHRS and CDR2 is YFSETQ in the germline V gene. V shed 1 base, J shed 5 bases, and the junction held 13 bases outside the gene matches. This CDR3 spans 17 amino acids. The CDR3 is CASSLSRSGSGGETQYF. DNA for the CDR3: TGCGCCAGCAGCTTGTCTCGAAGCGGGAGCGGAGGGGAGACCCAGTACTTC.

In this sample, this clonotype turned up many times. The V call is TRBV13, the J call TRBJ2-7; D gene ambiguous. CDR3 length: 14 amino acids. V was clipped by 5 bases and J by 2 bases, with 13 bases between them. From germline, CDR1 is PRHDT and CDR2 FYEKMQ (reference sequence). CDR3 sequence reads: CASSHGSDPYEQYF. CDR3 bases: TGTGCCAGCAGCCATGGGTCTGACCCCTACGAGCAGTACTTC.